This T cell receptor beta chain was recovered during a study of identical twins. Overall study results and limits: Diverse VJ usage suggested most zero-insertion clonotypes were not invariant T cells. The study found weaker excess twin sharing in beta out-of-frame sequences.

TCRdb fed the 5' RACE reads into MiXCR, producing one record per CDR3 protein. This sample has hundreds of thousands of distinct CDR3 sequences, with over 8.5% found just once. This clonotype has only a few counts. Its antigen is not known. The sample was also reused in another study, on yellow fever vaccine responses in identical twins.

Sequenced input: PBMCs. The source of this sequence is a woman aged 18-30 years in good health.

In nucleotides, the CDR3 is TGTGCCAGCAGCCCAGGACTGCACAATGAGCAGTTCTTC. This translates into CASSPGLHNEQFF. The chain employs TRBV11-3 and TRBJ2-1; D may be TRBD2 (5 bases). The CDR3 is 13 residues long. Germline CDR1 is SGHNT and CDR2 is YENEEA. Deletions cut 5 bases from V and 5 bases from J, with 10 bases between.